The sequence of this T cell receptor beta chain was determined in a study of post-analysis software for immune sequencing data. Findings and caveats of the study: Controls showed lower frequencies than patients for roughly five TRBV segments, and TRBV5-6, TRBV5-1 and TRBV20-1 were among these.

Concerning this clonotype: What it binds is unknown.

Built from TCR beta cDNA, the libraries had unique molecular identifiers in them. TCRdb re-called the PCR reads with MiXCR, one entry per CDR3 protein. The sample has under 650,000 distinct CDR3 sequences; 44% are singletons. The CDR3 is made up of 12 amino acids. Trimming shortened V by 4 bases and J by 5 bases, and 9 bases separated the two germline ends. CDR1 SGHTA and CDR2 FQGNSA come from the germline V gene. This TCR was sampled from a girl aged 5 to 17 with multiple sclerosis. The chain recombines TRBV7-2 with TRBJ2-7, with TRBD2 as a possible D gene (5 bases). Source material: blood. CDR3 residues: CASSSDYNEQYF. In DNA, the CDR3 is TGTGCCAGCAGCTCCGACTATAACGAGCAGTACTTC.